The 12 T cell receptor beta chains presented below share a single source sample, sequenced in a study of blood T cell repertoires in COVID-19. Produced via immunoSEQ multiplex PCR; TCRdb's table is partial and in-frame only. The sample comprises some 290,000 clones, under 90% of which are singletons, and 11% rests with the top ten. The sequenced sample was peripheral blood. The receptors stem from a woman aged 25 to 39 with COVID-19, enrolled during active disease.

V usage is TRBV7-9 and J usage is TRBJ2-2; no reliable D call. Deletions cut 2 bases from V and 2 bases from J, with 3 bases between. CDR3 length equals 13 residues. Germline V CDR1 and CDR2: SEHNR, FQNEAQ (reference sequence). CDR3 sequence (DNA): TGTGCCAGCAGCTTAAGCAACACCGGGGAGCTGTTTTTT. It specifies CASSLSNTGELFF.

V and J are TRBV6-4 and TRBJ1-5; D gene unclear. V lost 3 bases, J lost 2 bases, and 11 bases lay in between. Per germline, CDR1 MRHNA and CDR2 SNTAGT. The length of the CDR3 is 15 residues. CDR3: CASSEQFVGNQPQHF. The CDR3 region has the DNA TGTGCCAGCAGTGAGCAGTTCGTCGGCAATCAGCCCCAGCATTTT.

The DNA for the CDR3 is TGCGCCAGCAGCCATCCTCAGGTTCACTCTGGAAACACCATATATTTT. It is translated as CASSHPQVHSGNTIYF. The chain combines TRBV4-1 with TRBJ1-3, with D hard to call. The CDR3 has 16 amino acids. Trimming removed 3 bases at V and 0 bases at J, with 12 bases between. Germline values: CDR1 MGHRA, CDR2 YSYEKL.

The chain employs TRBV6-4 and TRBJ1-6, with TRBD1 matching 7 bases. The CDR3 covers 16 residues. Per the germline V gene, CDR1 is MRHNA and CDR2 is SNTAGT. With V trimmed by 10 bases and J by 6 bases, 15 bases remained unmatched. CDR3 in amino acids: CAKSDPGQHFNSPLHF. CDR3 DNA sequence: TGTGCCAAAAGCGATCCGGGACAGCATTTTAATTCACCCCTCCACTTT.

The V call is TRBV18, the J call TRBJ1-1, with unresolved D. V was shortened by 3 bases and J by 3 bases, with 17 bases between the two germline ends. Per germline, CDR1 KGHSH and CDR2 LQKENI. CDR3 length equals 16 residues. For the CDR3, the DNA is TGTGCCAGCTCACCTGGGTATCCCCCCGGAGACACTGAAGCTTTCTTT. It yields the protein CASSPGYPPGDTEAFF.

The chain recombines TRBV19 with TRBJ1-1; D may be TRBD1 (6 bases). CDR1 LNHDA and CDR2 SQIVND come from the germline V gene (reference sequence). V lost 8 bases and J lost 2, with 21 bases in between. The CDR3 extends over 16 amino acids. For the CDR3, the DNA is TGTGCCAGTGTAAAGGCAGGGACATATAAAAACACTGAAGCTTTCTTT. It yields the protein CASVKAGTYKNTEAFF.

The rearrangement joins TRBV23-1 to TRBJ1-5; 10 bases agree with TRBD1. TRBV23-1 is identified as an open reading frame with a role that is uncertain. This CDR3 is built from 17 residues. Losses at the gene ends were 5 bases for V and 2 bases for J; bases not matched to a gene: 9. The chain's CDR3 is CASSKKTGGQGNQPQHF. CDR3 nucleotides: TGCGCCAGCAGTAAAAAGACAGGGGGCCAGGGCAATCAGCCCCAGCATTTT.

The chain employs TRBV27 and TRBJ1-2; 9 bases map to TRBD1. Germline V gene sequence: CDR1 MNHEY, CDR2 SMNVEV (reference sequence). This CDR3 has 16 residues. The J segment lost 8 bases and the V segment lost 4 bases, leaving 14 bases of the junction unmatched. DNA for the CDR3: TGTGCCAGCAGTTCGGACAGGGGCCATTTCAGTACCGGCTACACCTTC. This gives the protein CASSSDRGHFSTGYTF.

This rearrangement joins TRBV6-5 to TRBJ2-5; TRBD1 agrees at 8 bases. The CDR3 spans 12 residues. The V gene end was trimmed by 10 bases and the J gene end by 5 bases; junction bases not matched to a gene: 6. Germline V lookup: CDR1 MNHEY, CDR2 SVGAGI. The CDR3 nucleotides are TGTGCCACTACAGGGGGTGGGGAGACCCAGTACTTC. This codes for CATTGGGETQYF.

The V and J genes are TRBV11-2 and TRBJ1-3; D uncertain. Germline CDR1 SGHAT, CDR2 FQNNGV. Trimming took 8 bases from V and 1 from J, leaving 18 bases between them. CDR3 size: 16 residues. In nucleotides, the CDR3 is TGTGCCAGCCGTCTGTCCCCCGGACTATCTGGAAACACCATATATTTT. As protein: CASRLSPGLSGNTIYF. Drawing the rest from reference TRBV11-2 and TRBJ1-3, the complete variable domain is EAGVAQSPRYKIIEKRQSVAFWCNPISGHATLYWYQQILGQGPKLLIQFQNNGVVDDSQLPKDRFSAERLKGVDSTLKIQPAKLEDSAVYLCASRLSPGLSGNTIYFGEGSWLTVV.

The V and J genes are TRBV3-1 (or the pseudogene TRBV3-2) and TRBJ2-7; D gene ambiguous. Trimming removed 2 bases from V and 1 base from J, with 6 bases in between. CDR1 is LGHDT and CDR2 is YNNKEL in the germline V gene (reference sequence). The CDR3 is made up of 13 amino acids. DNA for the CDR3: TGTGCCAGCAGCCAACTCAGTTCCTACGAGCAGTACTTC. The encoded protein is CASSQLSSYEQYF.

The genes are TRBV7-8 and TRBJ1-6, with D unclear. The germline V and J ends were trimmed by 2 bases and 2 bases, with 10 bases remaining between them. The CDR3 spans 16 residues. Germline V gives CDR1 SGHVS, CDR2 FQNEAQ. The CDR3 reads CASSLTGVAYNSPLHF. The CDR3 nucleotides are TGTGCCAGCAGCTTAACGGGAGTTGCCTATAATTCACCCCTCCACTTT.